Listed here are 2 T cell receptor beta chains from one sample, sequenced in a study of OX40 agonist ivuxolimab in advanced cancers. Only in-frame clones appear in the TCRdb table, and some are missing; sequencing was by immunoSEQ multiplex PCR. The table lists 7,500 to 9,500 clones, around three quarters of them singletons. Sequenced here: CD4+ or CD8+ T cells sorted from blood, sampled in a trial of the OX40 agonist ivuxolimab. The receptor source for this set is an adult with an advanced solid tumor such as melanoma, head and neck, liver or kidney cancer.

This chain connects TRBV29-1 to TRBJ1-1, with D unclear. Trimming pared 1 base from V and 0 bases from J, leaving 12 bases between. Looked up from germline, CDR1 is SQVTM and CDR2 is ANQGSEA. This CDR3 is built from 15 residues. For the CDR3, the DNA is TGCAGCGTTGAAGCGATAGGAGATATGAACACTGAAGCTTTCTTT. The encoded protein is CSVEAIGDMNTEAFF. The full variable domain, in which reference TRBV29-1 and TRBJ1-1 provide the parts outside the CDR3, is SAVISQKPSRDICQRGTSLTIQCQVDSQVTMMFWYRQQPGQSLTLIATANQGSEATYESGFVIDKFPISRPNLTFSTLTVSNMSPEDSSIYLCSVEAIGDMNTEAFFGQGTRLTVV.

This chain links TRBV5-1 with TRBJ2-1, with D hard to call. Germline-derived CDR1 and CDR2 are SGHRS and YFSETQ. The germline V and J ends were trimmed by 3 bases and 6 bases, with 4 bases remaining between them. CDR3 length: 11 amino acids. CDR3 sequence: CASSSTNEQFF. CDR3 DNA: TGCGCCAGCAGCTCGACCAATGAGCAGTTCTTC.